The 17 T cell receptor beta chains presented below share a single source sample, sequenced in a study of CD8 T cells in ankylosing spondylitis. MiXCR was run by TCRdb on the 5' RACE reads, yielding one entry per CDR3 protein. The repertoire consists of about 260,000 distinct CDR3 sequences, with roughly a quarter occurring once and the leading ten covering over 0.55%. Sequences were obtained from blood, either unsorted or a sorted T cell fraction (not recorded which). All receptors come from a male donor with ankylosing spondylitis or in good health (not recorded which).

There are a few counts of this clonotype. The genes are TRBV20-1 and TRBJ2-3, with 9 positions matching TRBD2. The CDR3 covers 15 residues. Germline CDR1 and CDR2: DFQATT and SNEGSKA (reference sequence). CDR3 nucleotides: TGCAGCCTCAAGCCAGGGACTAGCTTCTCAGATACGCAGTATTTT. Translating it yields CSLKPGTSFSDTQYF.

The chain joins TRBV4-2 to TRBJ2-7, with D hard to call. The germline gives CDR1 LGHNA, CDR2 YNFKEQ. The CDR3 length is 15 residues. V was shortened by 0 bases and J by 3 bases, with 12 bases between the two germline ends. For the CDR3, the DNA is TGTGCCAGCAGCCAAGATTGGGGTGCAGGCTACGAGCAGTACTTC. Translated, it gives CASSQDWGAGYEQYF.

This clonotype showed up many times. J is TRBJ1-1 and V is TRBV20-1; D is unclear. Trimming removed 6 bases from V and 3 bases from J, with 8 bases in between. The CDR3 is 11 residues long. Germline CDR1 DFQATT, CDR2 SNEGSKA (reference sequence). For the CDR3, the DNA is TGCAGTGCGCCTGGGTACACTGAAGCTTTCTTT. Protein sequence: CSAPGYTEAFF.

The chain links TRBV4-1 to TRBJ1-1; D possibly corresponds to TRBD1 (6 bases). V was pared by 0 bases and J by 5 bases, with 13 bases between. Looked up from germline, CDR1 is MGHRA and CDR2 is YSYEKL. The length of the CDR3 is 15 residues. Here the CDR3 reads CASSQDSQGGTEAFF. Here the CDR3 DNA reads TGCGCCAGCAGCCAAGATTCACAGGGTGGAACTGAAGCTTTCTTT.

There are a few counts of this clonotype. The chain carries TRBV18 and TRBJ2-3; D unclear. Trimming left V 0 bases short and J 5 bases short, with 6 bases between. This CDR3 has 13 amino acids. The germline CDR1 and CDR2 sequences are KGHSH and LQKENI. This chain's CDR3 is CASSPPPGDTQYF. The CDR3 nucleotides are TGTGCCAGCTCACCACCGCCCGGAGATACGCAGTATTTT.

This clonotype has only a few counts. The rearrangement joins TRBV5-5 to TRBJ2-7; TRBD1 matches at 9 bases. J gave up 6 bases and V 1 base, and 5 bases lay outside the gene matches. The CDR3 is 14 amino acids. Germline assignment: CDR1 SGHKS and CDR2 YYEKEE (reference sequence). CDR3 DNA: TGTGCCAGCAGCTTGTACAGGGGGCCTTCCGAGCAGTACTTC. As protein: CASSLYRGPSEQYF.

This clonotype was counted only a few times. The chain recombines TRBV7-2 with TRBJ2-5; possibly TRBD2 for D (6 bases). V was shortened by 5 bases and J by 9 bases, with 16 bases between the two germline ends. Germline CDR1 and CDR2: SGHTA and FQGNSA. The CDR3 has 13 amino acids. CDR3: CASSPLIERAQYF. The DNA for the CDR3 is TGTGCCAGCAGCCCGTTAATTGAGCGGGCCCAGTACTTC.

The V gene is TRBV6-6, the J gene TRBJ2-5, with 9 bases aligning to TRBD1. The CDR3 contains 13 residues. CDR1 is MNHNY, CDR2 SVGAGI, per germline (reference sequence). With 10 bases clipped from V and 5 bases from J, the junction kept 8 bases outside the gene matches. CDR3 coding DNA: TGTGCCATACGACAGGGGGTATGGGAGACCCAGTACTTC. It translates to CAIRQGVWETQYF.

V usage is TRBV15 and J usage is TRBJ2-5; D gene unclear. The CDR3 totals 13 residues. CDR1 is LNHNV and CDR2 is YYDKDF in the germline V gene (reference sequence). Trimming took 2 bases from V and 2 from J, leaving 6 bases between them. This CDR3 reads CATSRSKQETQYF. CDR3 coding DNA: TGTGCCACCAGCAGATCAAAGCAAGAGACCCAGTACTTC.

This clonotype occurred a few times. J is TRBJ2-7 and V is TRBV20-1, with 10 bases that match TRBD1. CDR3 length equals 16 residues. The J segment lost 3 bases and the V segment lost 0 bases, leaving 8 bases of the junction unmatched. Germline loops: CDR1 DFQATT, CDR2 SNEGSKA (reference sequence). This chain's CDR3 is CSAREGGQGVFYEQYF. The CDR3 coding sequence is TGCAGTGCTAGAGAGGGTGGACAGGGGGTTTTCTACGAGCAGTACTTC.

This clonotype occurred many times. CDR3 nucleotides: TGCAGTACCCCTCTGCGGGGGGGTTACAATGAGCAGTTCTTC. Amino acid sequence: CSTPLRGGYNEQFF. The chain is built from TRBV20-1 and TRBJ2-1, with TRBD2 matching over 9 bases. The CDR3 is 14 amino acids. Germline V CDR1 and CDR2: DFQATT, SNEGSKA (reference sequence). Losses at the gene ends were 8 bases for V and 4 bases for J; bases not matched to a gene: 9.

This clonotype was seen a handful of times. At one end the junction does not follow the germline gene, possibly because of a read error. CDR3 in DNA: TGCAGTGCTAGAGTTCCGGGGGCCTATAGTTCACCCCTCCACTTT. Translation gives CSARVPGAYSSPLHF. This chain connects TRBV20-1 to TRBJ1-6; the D gene is possibly TRBD1 (6 bases). The CDR3 has 15 amino acids. CDR1 is DFQATT and CDR2 is SNEGSKA in the germline V gene (reference sequence).

This clonotype was counted only a few times. V usage is TRBV12-3 or TRBV12-4 and J usage is TRBJ1-4; D perhaps matches TRBD1 (5 bases). The ends were cut back, 5 bases at V and 8 bases at J, with 15 bases in the middle. This CDR3 contains 14 residues. CDR3 sequence: CASSRDGPREKLFF. CDR3 coding DNA: TGTGCCAGCAGTAGGGACGGACCTAGGGAAAAACTGTTTTTT.

In its sample, this clonotype was seen many times. This chain links TRBV20-1 with TRBJ1-2; D might be TRBD1 (5 bases). Trimming removed 3 bases at V and 1 base at J, with 9 bases between. Germline CDR1 and CDR2: DFQATT and SNEGSKA (reference sequence). The CDR3 spans 13 residues. The CDR3 DNA sequence: TGCAGTGCTAGCTCAGGGCTTAACTATGGCTACACCTTC. Translating it yields CSASSGLNYGYTF.

The chain carries TRBV7-6 and TRBJ2-1; TRBD1 matches at 10 bases. V gave up 5 bases and J gave up 5 bases; unmatched junction bases: 9. CDR1 and CDR2 (germline): SGHVS, FNYEAQ. The CDR3 extends over 16 amino acids. CDR3 sequence reads: CASSGPGTGANNEQFF. For the CDR3, the DNA is TGTGCCAGCAGCGGACCCGGGACAGGGGCTAACAATGAGCAGTTCTTC.

The sample holds many counts of this clonotype. This chain joins TRBV2 and TRBJ2-2; the D gene is possibly TRBD2 (5 bases). The CDR3 loop spans 14 amino acids. Germline assignment: CDR1 SNHLY and CDR2 FYNNEI. Trimming stripped 7 bases from V and 2 bases from J, with 11 bases between. CDR3 loop: CASKEETNTGELFF. The CDR3 DNA sequence: TGTGCCAGCAAGGAGGAGACTAACACCGGGGAGCTGTTTTTT.

This chain links TRBV2 with TRBJ2-5, with unresolved D. The CDR3 is 13 residues long. Trimming pared 5 bases from V and 1 base from J, leaving 8 bases between. Germline-derived CDR1 and CDR2 are SNHLY and FYNNEI. CDR3 DNA: TGTGCCAGCAGTCAAGACGTCCAAGAGACCCAGTACTTC. Translated: CASSQDVQETQYF.